The 26 T cell receptor beta chains listed next were all sequenced from one sample in a study of Ad26.COV2.S vaccination and SARS-CoV-2 variants. Libraries were prepared by immunoSEQ multiplex PCR; TCRdb keeps only in-frame clonotypes and omits some of them. The sample consists of over 130,000 clones, about nine tenths of them appearing once. The sequences come from peripheral blood, collected after recovery from COVID-19. The source of these receptors is a human donor who had recovered from COVID-19.

The chain joins TRBV7-8 to TRBJ2-5; TRBD2 matches 11 bases. V dropped 5 bases and J dropped 4; count of bases not matched to a gene: 6. Germline V gene lookup returns CDR1 SGHVS and CDR2 FQNEAQ. CDR3 size: 15 residues. Here the CDR3 DNA reads TGTGCCAGCAGCAAGACTAGCGGGGATAGAGAGACCCAGTACTTC. It yields the protein CASSKTSGDRETQYF.

The V gene is TRBV9, the J gene TRBJ2-3; possibly TRBD2 for D (6 bases). The V end was cut by 4 bases, the J end by 3 bases, with 15 bases between. Germline CDR1 is SGDLS and CDR2 is YYNGEE. This CDR3 contains 15 residues. The CDR3 reads CASSPRDFRTDTQYF. The DNA for the CDR3 is TGTGCCAGCAGCCCCCGGGACTTTCGAACAGATACGCAGTATTTT. The variable domain in full, completed from reference TRBV9 and TRBJ2-3, reads DSGVTQTPKHLITATGQRVTLRCSPRSGDLSVYWYQQSLDQGLQFLIQYYNGEERAKGNILERFSAQQFPDLHSELNLSSLELGDSALYFCASSPRDFRTDTQYFGPGTRLTVL.

This chain joins TRBV5-4 and TRBJ2-7, with TRBD1 identical over 8 bases. V lost 3 bases, J lost 2 bases, and 7 bases stayed unmatched. CDR1 and CDR2 (germline): SGHNT, YYREEE (reference sequence). CDR3 length: 15 residues. The CDR3 reads CASSSGTGLTYEQYF. The CDR3 region has the DNA TGTGCCAGCAGCTCAGGGACAGGTCTAACCTACGAGCAGTACTTC.

The table lists this clone with a few counts. The rearrangement uses TRBV29-1 and TRBJ1-1; 8 bases fit TRBD1. CDR1 and CDR2 from the germline V gene are SQVTM and ANQGSEA. This CDR3 region has 14 residues. V lost 5 bases, J lost 6 bases, and 11 bases stayed unmatched. The chain's CDR3 is CSVHGAGGRPEAFF. CDR3 bases: TGCAGCGTTCACGGGGCAGGGGGCCGGCCTGAAGCTTTCTTT. The variable domain in full, with the rest retrieved from reference TRBV29-1 and TRBJ1-1, is SAVISQKPSRDICQRGTSLTIQCQVDSQVTMMFWYRQQPGQSLTLIATANQGSEATYESGFVIDKFPISRPNLTFSTLTVSNMSPEDSSIYLCSVHGAGGRPEAFFGQGTRLTVV.

The genes are TRBV6-5 and TRBJ2-2; 8 bases line up with TRBD2. Germline V gene sequence: CDR1 MNHEY, CDR2 SVGAGI. The length of the CDR3 is 15 residues. Unmatched junction bases numbered 9, after V lost 7 bases and J lost 5 bases. The CDR3 protein is CASTPGGGRTGELFF. The CDR3 coding sequence is TGTGCCAGCACCCCGGGGGGGGGAAGGACCGGGGAGCTGTTTTTT.

This chain uses TRBV5-1 with TRBJ1-6; maybe TRBD1 (5 bases). V was cut by 5 bases and J by 5 bases, with 11 bases left in between. Germline CDR1 is SGHRS and CDR2 is YFSETQ. This CDR3 contains 14 residues. CDR3 sequence (DNA): TGCGCCAGCAGTTACGGGGGGGATAATTCACCCCTCCACTTT. Protein sequence: CASSYGGDNSPLHF. Full variable domain (outside the CDR3, taken from reference TRBV5-1 and TRBJ1-6): KAGVTQTPRYLIKTRGQQVTLSCSPISGHRSVSWYQQTPGQGLQFLFEYFSETQRNKGNFPGRFSGRQFSNSRSEMNVSTLELGDSALYLCASSYGGDNSPLHFGNGTRLTVT.

The chain links TRBV11-3 to TRBJ2-5; D is unresolved. The CDR3 extends over 13 amino acids. V lost 5 bases and J lost 5, with 12 bases in between. Germline lookup yields CDR1 SGHNT and CDR2 YENEEA. The CDR3 DNA follows: TGTGCCAGCAGCCCGAAGGGAAGGGAGACCCAGTACTTC. Amino acids: CASSPKGRETQYF. The entire variable domain, with the rest obtained from reference TRBV11-3 and TRBJ2-5, is as follows: EAGVVQSPRYKIIEKKQPVAFWCNPISGHNTLYWYLQNLGQGPELLIRYENEEAVDDSQLPKDRFSAERLKGVDSTLKIQPAELGDSAVYLCASSPKGRETQYFGPGTRLLVL.

This chain joins TRBV19 and TRBJ1-2; D is unresolved. Germline CDR1 is LNHDA and CDR2 is SQIVND (reference sequence). The CDR3 has 15 residues. Trimming pared 5 bases from V and 4 bases from J, leaving 17 bases between. CDR3 region: CASSVTFDGPYGYTF. The CDR3 nucleotides read TGTGCCAGTAGTGTTACATTCGACGGCCCCTATGGCTACACCTTC.

The chain employs TRBV28 and TRBJ2-1, with 10 bases matching TRBD2. Per the germline V gene, CDR1 is MDHEN and CDR2 is SYDVKM. V shed 3 bases and J 9 bases; nucleotides not matched to a gene: 11. There are 16 residues in the CDR3. This chain's CDR3 is CASSFTSGVGVGEQFF. The CDR3 DNA reads TGTGCCAGCAGTTTCACTAGCGGGGTGGGAGTGGGTGAGCAGTTCTTC.

V usage is TRBV30 and J usage is TRBJ2-6, with a weak D call TRBD2 (5 bases). Between the trimmed V and J ends, which lost 5 bases and 0 bases, there was a span of 17 bases. The CDR3 is 17 residues long. Germline V gene sequence: CDR1 GTSNPN, CDR2 SVGIG (reference sequence). The CDR3 sequence is CAWASPGMRSGANVLTF. The DNA of the CDR3 is TGTGCCTGGGCGTCCCCCGGGATGCGCTCTGGGGCCAACGTCCTGACTTTC.

V usage is TRBV18 and J usage is TRBJ2-7; 8 nucleotides match TRBD2. The CDR3 covers 15 residues. V lost 3 bases, J lost 7 bases, and 11 bases stayed unmatched. CDR1 is KGHSH and CDR2 is LQKENI in the germline V gene. The CDR3 is CASSPPSGGAGEQYF. The CDR3 region has the DNA TGTGCCAGCTCACCTCCGTCCGGGGGGGCTGGGGAGCAGTACTTC.

The J gene is TRBJ1-1, the V gene TRBV5-1; maybe TRBD1 (6 bases). The CDR3 covers 15 residues. Per germline, CDR1 SGHRS and CDR2 YFSETQ. With 3 bases removed from V and 5 bases from J, the gap between germline ends came to 17 bases. The CDR3 region is CASSYHGPGATEAFF. CDR3 sequence (DNA): TGCGCCAGCAGCTATCACGGGCCGGGGGCTACTGAAGCTTTCTTT.

In this sample, this clone turned up once. The chain recombines TRBV4-1 with TRBJ1-5; D gene unclear. CDR1 is MGHRA and CDR2 is YSYEKL in the germline V gene. Between the trimmed V and J ends, which lost 1 base and 4 bases, there was a span of 11 bases. CDR3 length equals 15 residues. The CDR3 DNA reads as TGCGCCAGCAGCCAAGCCGGGAGCGGAAATCAGCCCCAGCATTTT. As protein: CASSQAGSGNQPQHF.

V gene TRBV6-4 combines with J gene TRBJ2-1; no definite D call. V was clipped by 5 bases and J by 2 bases, with 7 bases between them. CDR1 is MRHNA and CDR2 is SNTAGT in the germline V gene. The CDR3 is 13 residues long. The CDR3: CASSSRPYNEQFF. CDR3 sequence (DNA): TGTGCCAGCAGTTCCAGACCCTACAATGAGCAGTTCTTC.

V gene TRBV7-9 combines with J gene TRBJ1-3; D call uncertain. With 1 base removed from V and 0 bases from J, the gap between germline ends came to 19 bases. This CDR3 contains 19 residues. In germline, CDR1 is SEHNR, CDR2 FQNEAQ (reference sequence). The CDR3: CASSLGGVFRESSGNTIYF. DNA for the CDR3: TGTGCCAGCAGCTTAGGAGGCGTGTTTCGGGAGAGCTCTGGAAACACCATATATTTT.

The CDR3 bases are TGTGCCAGCAGCCCTGTAGGGACAACAAACACTGAAGCTTTCTTT. It yields the protein CASSPVGTTNTEAFF. The V call is TRBV7-2, the J call TRBJ1-1; D is perhaps TRBD1 (6 bases). The CDR3 has 15 amino acids. V was shortened by 5 bases and J by 2 bases, with 15 bases between the two germline ends. CDR1 is SGHTA and CDR2 is FQGNSA in the germline V gene.

The chain couples TRBV5-5 to TRBJ1-6, with 8 bases fitting TRBD1. With 4 bases clipped from V and 8 bases from J, the junction kept 8 bases outside the gene matches. Per the germline V gene, CDR1 is SGHKS and CDR2 is YYEKEE (reference sequence). The CDR3 consists of 15 residues. In DNA, the CDR3 is TGTGCCAGCAGCAACGACAGGGGTTGGTATTCACCCCTCCACTTT. Its translation is CASSNDRGWYSPLHF.

The V gene is TRBV7-8, the J gene TRBJ1-4, with 9 bases that match TRBD1. The CDR3 is made up of 16 amino acids. V dropped 4 bases and J dropped 7; count of bases not matched to a gene: 10. Germline CDR1 SGHVS, CDR2 FQNEAQ. The CDR3 nucleotides are TGTGCCAGCAGCTGGAGGGACAGGGACGCAGCTGAAAAACTGTTTTTT. Encoded protein: CASSWRDRDAAEKLFF. The full variable domain, in which reference TRBV7-8 and TRBJ1-4 provide the parts outside the CDR3, is GAGVSQSPRYKVAKRGQDVALRCDPISGHVSLFWYQQALGQGPEFLTYFQNEAQLDKSGLPSDRFFAERPEGSVSTLKIQRTQQEDSAVYLCASSWRDRDAAEKLFFGSGTQLSVL.

The chain has TRBV7-9 and TRBJ2-7, with D perhaps matching TRBD1 or TRBD2 (5 bases each). The length of the CDR3 is 14 residues. V was cut by 8 bases and J by 6 bases, with 20 bases left in between. The germline V gene has CDR1 SEHNR and CDR2 FQNEAQ (reference sequence). This chain's CDR3 is CASAWTQGLGEQYF. The CDR3 DNA reads as TGTGCCAGCGCATGGACTCAGGGTCTAGGCGAGCAGTACTTC. Combining the CDR3 with reference TRBV7-9 and TRBJ2-7 gives the whole variable domain DTGVSQNPRHKITKRGQNVTFRCDPISEHNRLYWYRQTLGQGPEFLTYFQNEAQLEKSRLLSDRFSAERPKGSFSTLEIQRTEQGDSAMYLCASAWTQGLGEQYFGPGTRLTVT.

V gene TRBV19 combines with J gene TRBJ1-4; no firm D call. The V gene lost 8 bases and the J gene lost 0 bases, with 10 bases spanning the gap. The CDR3 consists of 14 residues. The germline V gene has CDR1 LNHDA and CDR2 SQIVND (reference sequence). The CDR3 DNA is TGTGCCAGTGCGGGAGACGCAACTAATGAAAAACTGTTTTTT. Residues: CASAGDATNEKLFF.

This chain connects TRBV21-1 to TRBJ1-5; the table's D call, TRBD1, was not checked against the DNA. TRBV21-1 is a listed pseudogene. The CDR3 loop spans 13 amino acids. The CDR3 reads CAGPDRVEQPQHF. DNA for the CDR3: TGTGCCGGTCCCGACAGGGTGGAGCAGCCCCAGCATTTT.

The CDR3 region has the DNA TGTGCCAGCGGAAACACCGGGGAGCTGTTTTTT. Encoded protein: CASGNTGELFF. The gene calls are TRBV6-5 and TRBJ2-2; D unclear. CDR1 and CDR2 from the germline V gene are MNHEY and SVGAGI. The CDR3 has 11 amino acids. V was trimmed by 8 bases and J by 2 bases, leaving 3 bases between them.

The V gene is TRBV9, the J gene TRBJ2-7; D is uncertain. The CDR3 totals 13 residues. Between the trimmed V and J ends, which lost 0 bases and 6 bases, there was a span of 10 bases. Germline lookup yields CDR1 SGDLS and CDR2 YYNGEE. CDR3 sequence reads: CASSVDMAGEQYF. The CDR3 region has the DNA TGTGCCAGCAGCGTAGATATGGCAGGCGAGCAGTACTTC. Full variable domain (remainder filled in from reference TRBV9 and TRBJ2-7): DSGVTQTPKHLITATGQRVTLRCSPRSGDLSVYWYQQSLDQGLQFLIQYYNGEERAKGNILERFSAQQFPDLHSELNLSSLELGDSALYFCASSVDMAGEQYFGPGTRLTVT.

V is TRBV28 and J is TRBJ2-7; D is perhaps TRBD1 (6 bases). The CDR3 loop spans 14 amino acids. Trimming removed 7 bases from V and 7 bases from J, with 20 bases in between. Germline CDR1 is MDHEN and CDR2 is SYDVKM. DNA of the CDR3: TGTGCCAGCAAGAGTGGACAGCTCCGGTTTGAGCAGTACTTC. This encodes CASKSGQLRFEQYF.

The J gene is TRBJ1-2, the V gene TRBV19; no reliable D call. The CDR3 loop spans 12 amino acids. V was trimmed by 5 bases and J by 4 bases, leaving 8 bases between them. The germline V gene has CDR1 LNHDA and CDR2 SQIVND (reference sequence). This CDR3 reads CASSPRSYGYTF. The CDR3 nucleotides read TGTGCCAGTAGTCCGAGGTCCTATGGCTACACCTTC.

The rearrangement links TRBV7-2 to TRBJ2-4; D perhaps matches TRBD2 (6 bases). Germline CDR1 SGHTA, CDR2 FQGNSA. This CDR3 is 14 amino acids long. V was clipped by 2 bases and J by 5 bases, with 10 bases between them. The CDR3 loop reads CASSLSGLQNIQYF. The CDR3 DNA reads as TGTGCCAGCAGCTTATCGGGACTCCAAAACATTCAGTACTTC.